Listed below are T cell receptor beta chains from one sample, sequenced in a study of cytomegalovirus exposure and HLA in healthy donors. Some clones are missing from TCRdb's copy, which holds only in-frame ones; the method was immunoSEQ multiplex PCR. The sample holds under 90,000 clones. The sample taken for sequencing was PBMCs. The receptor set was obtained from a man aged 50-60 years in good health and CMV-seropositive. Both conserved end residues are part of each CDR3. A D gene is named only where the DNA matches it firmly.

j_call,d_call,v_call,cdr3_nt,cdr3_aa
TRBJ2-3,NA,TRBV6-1,TGTGCCAGCAGTGAGCGCGGCCGCACAGATACGCAGTATTTT,CASSERGRTDTQYF
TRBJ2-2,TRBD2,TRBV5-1,TGCGCCAGCAGCCCCGTGGTAGCGGGAGCGAGGGGGGAGCTGTTTTTT,CASSPVVAGARGELFF
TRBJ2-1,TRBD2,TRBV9,TGTGCCAGCAGCAGTACCAACCCGGGACTAGCGGGAGCTTACAATGAGCAGTTCTTC,CASSSTNPGLAGAYNEQFF
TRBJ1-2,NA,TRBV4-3,TGCGCCAGCAGCTACACCCGTGGTGGCTACACCTTC,CASSYTRGGYTF
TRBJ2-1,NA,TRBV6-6,TGTGCCAGCAGTCTGGGCTCGAACCGAGACAATGAGCAGTTCTTC,CASSLGSNRDNEQFF
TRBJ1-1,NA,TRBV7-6,TGTGCCAGCAGCTTCGGCGGGGCGAACACTGAAGCTTTCTTT,CASSFGGANTEAFF
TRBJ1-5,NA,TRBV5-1,TGCGCCAGCAGCTTGGAGGGTCCCCATAGCGGGCCCCAGCATTTT,CASSLEGPHSGPQHF
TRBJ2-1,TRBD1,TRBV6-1,TGTGCCAGCAGTGGTAATCCCGGGACAGGGGCGCGCAATGAGCAGTTCTTC,CASSGNPGTGARNEQFF
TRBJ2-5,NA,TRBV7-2,TGTGCCAGCAGCTTAGAGGTTAGCGGGACCCAGTACTTC,CASSLEVSGTQYF
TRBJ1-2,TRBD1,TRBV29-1,TGCAGCGTTGAGGACAGGGGGCCCCCTTTCAGATACGGCTACACCTTC,CSVEDRGPPFRYGYTF
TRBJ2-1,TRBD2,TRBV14,TGTGCCAGCAGCCACGACGAAGCGGGAGGGACTGAGCAGTTCTTC,CASSHDEAGGTEQFF
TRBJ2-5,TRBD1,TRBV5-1,TGCGCCAGCAGCATACGACAGGGGGCGGTGGGAGAGACCCAGTACTTC,CASSIRQGAVGETQYF
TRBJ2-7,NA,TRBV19,TGTGCCAGTAGTATTTCTAGCGACTACGAGCAGTACTTC,CASSISSDYEQYF
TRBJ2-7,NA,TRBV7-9,TGTGCCAGCAGCTTAGGTGGGCAGGGTTACGAGCAGTACTTC,CASSLGGQGYEQYF
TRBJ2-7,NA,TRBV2,TGTGCCAGCAGTGAACAGGGCTACTACGAGCAGTACTTC,CASSEQGYYEQYF
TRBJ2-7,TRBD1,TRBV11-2,TGTGCCAGCAGCTTAATGGGACAGGGTCCCGAGCAGTACTTC,CASSLMGQGPEQYF
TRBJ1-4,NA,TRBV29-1,TGCAGCGTCCTAGTAACCGCAACTAATGAAAAACTGTTTTTT,CSVLVTATNEKLFF
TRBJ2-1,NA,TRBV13,TGTGCCAGCAGCTTAGAAGCGGGTCCGTCCTACAATGAGCAGTTCTTC,CASSLEAGPSYNEQFF
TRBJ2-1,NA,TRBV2,TGTGCCATCCCTTCGGGAGATGAGCAGTTCTTC,CAIPSGDEQFF
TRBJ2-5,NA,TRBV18,TGTGCCAGCTCACCTACAGGGATCCCCCAAGAGACCCAGTACTTC,CASSPTGIPQETQYF
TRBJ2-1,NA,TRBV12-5,TGTGCTAGTGGTTTGACCCGACTCTCCAATGAGCAGTTCTTC,CASGLTRLSNEQFF
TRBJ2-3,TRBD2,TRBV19,TGTGCCAGTAGTATGAAATTGCGGGCTAGCGGGAGCGGGGATACGCAGTATTTT,CASSMKLRASGSGDTQYF
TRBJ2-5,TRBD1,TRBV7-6,TGTGCCAGCAGCTCCGGACAGGGGGGAGAGACCCAGTACTTC,CASSSGQGGETQYF
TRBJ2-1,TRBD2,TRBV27,TGTGCCAGCAGTTTTTCGGGACTAGCGGGACGCAATGAGCAGTTCTTC,CASSFSGLAGRNEQFF
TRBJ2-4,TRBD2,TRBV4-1,TGCGCCAGCAGCCAAGTCCCGCTAGCGGGAGTGATGGGGGCCAAAAACATTCAGTACTTC,CASSQVPLAGVMGAKNIQYF
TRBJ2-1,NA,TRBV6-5,TGTGCCAGCAGGGAGGGGACCCTCGATCAGTTCTTC,CASREGTLDQFF
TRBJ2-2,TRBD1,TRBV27,TGTGCCAGCAGGGGAGAGACAGGGGCCACCGGGGAGCTGTTTTTT,CASRGETGATGELFF
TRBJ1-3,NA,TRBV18,TGTGCCAGCTCACCAGTTCGAGCAGGCTTTAGCTCTGGAAACACCATATATTTT,CASSPVRAGFSSGNTIYF
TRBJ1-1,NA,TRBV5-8,TGTGCCAGCAGCTTGGGTACAGGGCAGGTCACTGAAGCTTTCTTT,CASSLGTGQVTEAFF
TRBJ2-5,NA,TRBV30,TGTGCCTGGAGGTTGGGACTGATCATTGGCGAGACCCAGTACTTC,CAWRLGLIIGETQYF
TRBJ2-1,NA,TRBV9,TGTGCCAGCGGCGAAGCTTACAATGAGCAGTTCTTC,CASGEAYNEQFF
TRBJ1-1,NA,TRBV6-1,TGTGCCAGCAGATTCAGTAAGAACACTGAAGCTTTCTTT,CASRFSKNTEAFF
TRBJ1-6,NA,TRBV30,TGTGCCTGGAAGGTGGAGGTGAGGAATTCACCCCTCCACTTT,CAWKVEVRNSPLHF
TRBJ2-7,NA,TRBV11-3,TGTGCCAGCAGCCCCGCTCTAGGAATCGGAGACCTCGAGCAGTACTTC,CASSPALGIGDLEQYF
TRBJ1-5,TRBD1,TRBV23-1,TGCGCCAGCAGTCATAGGGGCAGGGGGCCGGCTCAGCCCCAGCATTTT,CASSHRGRGPAQPQHF
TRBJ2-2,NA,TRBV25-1,TGTGCCAGCAGTGCTACCGGGGAGCTGTTTTTT,CASSATGELFF
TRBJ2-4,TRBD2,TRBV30,TGTGCCTGGAGACCCCGAAGGGCTAGCGGGATGGAGAACATTCAGTACTTC,CAWRPRRASGMENIQYF
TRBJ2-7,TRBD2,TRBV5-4,TGTGCCAGCAGCCAGGGATGGAAACTAGCGGGCTACGAGCAGTACTTC,CASSQGWKLAGYEQYF
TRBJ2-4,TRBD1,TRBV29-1,TGCAGCGTTGGCGGACAGGGCCCAAACATTCAGTACTTC,CSVGGQGPNIQYF
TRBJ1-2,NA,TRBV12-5,TGTGCTAGTGGTTTGGCCCAGGGTAACTATGGCTACACCTTC,CASGLAQGNYGYTF
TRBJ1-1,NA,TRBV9,TGTGCCAGCAGCGTCATGGGGGCAGCCAATGAAGCTTTCTTT,CASSVMGAANEAFF
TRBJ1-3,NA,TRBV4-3,TGCGCCAGCAGCCAAGAGGTTATCAGCTCTGGAAACACCATATATTTT,CASSQEVISSGNTIYF
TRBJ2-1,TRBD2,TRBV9,TGTGCCAGCAGCGGCCCAGGGACTAGCGGGGCAAATGAGCAGTTCTTC,CASSGPGTSGANEQFF